The rows below give T cell receptor beta chains drawn from one sample of a study of blood T cell repertoires in COVID-19. The table came from immunoSEQ multiplex PCR; TCRdb's copy has only in-frame clones and leaves some out. In the table there are 150,000 or so clones, more than 65% of which are singletons. Sequencing was performed on PBMCs or T cells enriched from blood (not recorded which). Every receptor here comes from a man aged 60-69 years who had recovered from COVID-19. Both conserved end residues are part of each CDR3. D genes are given only for firm matches. Some rows have no size entry. The others give once, few or many, or a class for an expanded clone.

v_call,j_call,clone_size,d_call,cdr3_nt,cdr3_aa
TRBV29-1,TRBJ2-1,.,.,TGCAGCGTTGACCCTACAGGGTCAACTTTCTACAATGAGCAGTTCTTC,CSVDPTGSTFYNEQFF
TRBV28,TRBJ1-5,.,TRBD1,TGTGCCAGCAGTCTACCCCCTAGGGGGACAGGGGGCGGTTTTCAGCCCCAGCATTTT,CASSLPPRGTGGGFQPQHF
TRBV11-2,TRBJ1-1,.,.,TGTGCCAGCAGAACTCAGGGTTACTGGACTGAAGCTTTCTTT,CASRTQGYWTEAFF
TRBV29-1,TRBJ2-1,.,TRBD2,TGCAGCGTTGCTGGGCTAGCGGGAGGGGGGACCTACAATGAGCAGTTCTTC,CSVAGLAGGGTYNEQFF
TRBV14,TRBJ2-2,.,.,TGTGCCAGCAGCCAAGGTCAGGGGTTCGCCGGGGAGCTGTTTTTT,CASSQGQGFAGELFF
TRBV7-7,TRBJ1-4,.,.,TGTGCTAGCAGCTCCCGGGAGGGAGCTAATGAAAAACTGTTTTTT,CASSSREGANEKLFF
TRBV2,TRBJ2-3,.,TRBD1,TGTGCCAGCAACATACAGGGGAGCACAGATACGCAGTATTTT,CASNIQGSTDTQYF
TRBV18,TRBJ2-2,.,.,TGTGCCAGCTCACCACGTGGGCTCGGCACCGGGGAGCTGTTTTTT,CASSPRGLGTGELFF
TRBV29-1,TRBJ2-1,.,TRBD2,TGCAGCGTCTTAGCGGGTCCATCCTACAATGAGCAGTTCTTC,CSVLAGPSYNEQFF
TRBV7-3,TRBJ2-3,.,.,TGTGCCAGCAGCTTAAGCAGAGCGGGCGATACGCAGTATTTT,CASSLSRAGDTQYF
TRBV29-1,TRBJ1-2,.,TRBD1,TGCAGCGTTGTTAGGACAGGGGTCGGCTACACCTTC,CSVVRTGVGYTF
TRBV6-2/TRBV6-3,TRBJ2-5,few,TRBD2,TGTGCCAGCAGCCGAGCGGGGGTACAAGAGACCCAGTACTTC,CASSRAGVQETQYF
TRBV5-6,TRBJ1-2,.,TRBD1,TGTGCCAGCAGCTTGGGGGACTGGGACAGGGAAGGAAATGGCTACACCTTC,CASSLGDWDREGNGYTF
TRBV7-3,TRBJ2-5,.,.,TGTGCCAGCAGCCCAACGGGGTTTCTCGAGACCCAGTACTTC,CASSPTGFLETQYF
TRBV10-3,TRBJ2-7,.,.,TGTGCCATCAGTGATGCAGGGATCCACGAGCAGTACTTC,CAISDAGIHEQYF
TRBV27,TRBJ2-7,.,.,TGTGCCAGCAGCATACCAGGGTCTTTAGGGCGCCAAGAGCAGTACTTC,CASSIPGSLGRQEQYF
TRBV6-1,TRBJ1-5,.,TRBD1,TGTGCCAGCAGTGAGGCGCTCACCCGGGACAGGGTACAGCCCCAGCATTTT,CASSEALTRDRVQPQHF
TRBV7-8,TRBJ2-5,.,.,TGTGCCAGCAGCTTGGGGTACAGAAGGCGAAATGCAGGGAAAGAGACCCAGTACTTC,CASSLGYRRRNAGKETQYF
TRBV7-3,TRBJ2-1,.,TRBD2,TGTGCCAGCAGCTTAATGAGCGGGGGGGCCGTTGGTGAGCAGTTCTTC,CASSLMSGGAVGEQFF
TRBV15,TRBJ1-1,.,.,TGTGCCACCAGTAATGGACACCTGAGTACTGAAGCTTTCTTT,CATSNGHLSTEAFF
TRBV7-6,TRBJ2-7,.,TRBD2,TGTGCCAGCAGCTCTTCGATGACTAGCGGGGCGTACGAGCAGTACTTC,CASSSSMTSGAYEQYF
TRBV9,TRBJ1-3,.,.,TGTGCCAGCAGCGCATACAGGGACGGACATGGAAACACCATATATTTT,CASSAYRDGHGNTIYF
TRBV12-3/TRBV12-4,TRBJ1-5,.,.,TGTGCCAGCAGTTTAGTTGCGGATCAGCCCCAGCATTTT,CASSLVADQPQHF
TRBV24-1,TRBJ2-1,.,TRBD2,TGTGCCACCAGTGCCATAACCGGGACTAGCGGGAGAGGGTACAATGAGCAGTTCTTC,CATSAITGTSGRGYNEQFF
TRBV5-1,TRBJ2-3,.,.,TGCGCCAGCAGTCTAGACGGGGGAGCAGGATCCGATACGCAGTATTTT,CASSLDGGAGSDTQYF
TRBV14,TRBJ1-3,.,.,TGTGCCAGCAGCCAAGACCCAGGGTCGGGTACTGGAAACACCATATATTTT,CASSQDPGSGTGNTIYF
TRBV28,TRBJ1-5,.,TRBD1,TGTGCCAGCAGTTTAAATTGGCAAGGACAGGGGGTATTATTTGATAGCAATCAGCCCCAGCATTTT,CASSLNWQGQGVLFDSNQPQHF
TRBV3-1/TRBV3-2,TRBJ1-1,once,.,TGTGCCAGCAGCCAAGAATTCCAGGGCGTAGCTTTCTTT,CASSQEFQGVAFF
TRBV5-1,TRBJ2-2,few,.,TGCGCCAGCAGCTTGGGACAATACACCGGGGAGCTGTTTTTT,CASSLGQYTGELFF
TRBV19,TRBJ1-1,.,.,TGTGCCAGTAGTATTGGCAGGGTGAACACTGAAGCTTTCTTT,CASSIGRVNTEAFF
TRBV30,TRBJ1-1,once,.,TGTGCCTGGAGTGTACGGGGGAGGGTGGGCACTGAAGCTTTCTTT,CAWSVRGRVGTEAFF
TRBV2,TRBJ1-5,.,.,TGTGCCAGCAGTGAAGCGCGGGAGGCGGGGCCCCAGCATTTT,CASSEAREAGPQHF
TRBV9,TRBJ1-5,.,.,TGTGCCAGCAGCGCGGACGGACGGGGAAATCAGCCCCAGCATTTT,CASSADGRGNQPQHF
TRBV29-1,TRBJ2-7,many,TRBD1,TGCAGCGTCACCCCCGCTGTCAGGGGGCTCGACGAGCAGTACTTC,CSVTPAVRGLDEQYF
TRBV7-9,TRBJ2-7,.,TRBD2,TGTGCCAGCACCTGGGGGGGAGGGACGGTCACCTACGAGCAGTACTTC,CASTWGGGTVTYEQYF